Below are 2 T cell receptor beta chains sequenced from a single sample in a study of OX40 agonist ivuxolimab in advanced cancers. The table came from immunoSEQ multiplex PCR; TCRdb's copy has only in-frame clones and leaves some out. The sample has about 68,000 clones, 90% to 95% seen once; the top ten hold around 0.33%. The sample in question was CD4+ or CD8+ T cells sorted from blood, obtained in a trial of the OX40 agonist ivuxolimab. The source of these receptors is an adult with an advanced solid tumor such as melanoma, head and neck, liver or kidney cancer.

This chain links TRBV5-1 with TRBJ2-3; TRBD2 aligns across 8 bases. Germline V gives CDR1 SGHRS, CDR2 YFSETQ. After removal of 0 bases from V and 2 bases from J, the junction contained 8 bases not matched to a gene. This CDR3 region has 17 residues. Written as DNA, the CDR3 is TGCGCCAGCAGCTTGGGACCCGGGACTAGTCCCACAGATACGCAGTATTTT. Residues: CASSLGPGTSPTDTQYF.

This clone showed up just once. V usage is TRBV27 and J usage is TRBJ1-2; 8 nucleotides line up with TRBD1. This CDR3 has 14 amino acids. V lost 5 bases, J lost 6 bases, and 8 bases stayed unmatched. The germline V gene encodes CDR1 MNHEY and CDR2 SMNVEV (reference sequence). CDR3 sequence reads: CASSPWTGNHGYTF. The CDR3 nucleotides are TGTGCCAGCAGTCCGTGGACAGGGAACCATGGCTACACCTTC.